Detailed here is one T cell receptor beta chain. Its specificity is not known. The sample comes from a study of beta chain features in type 1 diabetes. Study summary: The examined sorted cells totaled about 98 million across samples. Study observations and caveats: The study left unresolved whether HLA type influences TCRB rearrangement. People with Type 1 diabetes carried modestly yet significantly shorter TCRB CDR3s in all four CD4+ subsets.

Trimming at V came to 6 bases and at J to 6 bases, leaving 8 bases not matched to a gene. The germline V gene encodes CDR1 SGHTA and CDR2 FQGNSA. This CDR3 contains 15 residues. Purity exceeded 95% in all sorted populations. The sequenced template was cDNA made from the entire isolated RNA. The protocol was immunoSEQ multiplex PCR, while the TCRdb copy is restricted to in-frame clones and leaves out a portion. The sample includes under 900,000 clones, 15% to 20% of them seen just once. Specimen: naive CD4+ T cells from blood. This receptor was identified in a woman younger than 30 in good health. This sequence joins TRBV7-2 and TRBJ2-1; 10 nucleotides line up with TRBD1. CDR3 amino acids: CASSYTGTGVNEQFF. For the CDR3, the DNA is TGTGCCAGCAGTTATACCGGGACAGGGGTCAATGAGCAGTTCTTC.